The 11 T cell receptor beta chains below all came from one sample that was sequenced in a study of blood T cell repertoires in COVID-19. Clones were read by immunoSEQ multiplex PCR, and TCRdb kept only the in-frame ones, dropping some. Among tens of thousands of clones listed, 65% to 90% were seen once. Material: peripheral blood. The receptors come from a woman of 80 years or more with active or convalescent COVID-19.

The rearrangement links TRBV4-3 to TRBJ2-3; TRBD2 matches 14 bases. Losses at the gene ends were 2 bases for V and 4 bases for J; bases not matched to a gene: 2. Germline CDR1 is LGHNA and CDR2 is YSLEER. The CDR3 contains 16 residues. CDR3 nucleotides: TGCGCCAGCAGCCAAACGGGACTAGCGGGGGCAGATACGCAGTATTTT. Translation: CASSQTGLAGADTQYF.

The chain employs TRBV5-1 and TRBJ2-7, with 7 positions matching TRBD1. The CDR3 is 14 residues long. V lost 0 bases, J lost 4 bases, and 4 bases stayed unmatched. Germline-derived CDR1 and CDR2 are SGHRS and YFSETQ. The CDR3 loop reads CASSLDRGFYEQYF. The CDR3 DNA follows: TGCGCCAGCAGCTTGGACAGGGGATTTTACGAGCAGTACTTC.

The CDR3 reads CASSLYGELFF. CDR3 sequence (DNA): TGTGCCAGCAGTTTGTACGGGGAGCTGTTTTTT. V and J are TRBV12-3 or TRBV12-4 and TRBJ2-2; D unresolved. The CDR3 extends over 11 amino acids. Trimming left V 3 bases short and J 7 bases short, with 3 bases between.

In this sample, this clone turned up a few times. The rearrangement uses TRBV30 and TRBJ1-5; D is undetermined. The CDR3 covers 14 residues. V lost 2 bases, J lost 9 bases, and 17 bases lay in between. Germline values: CDR1 GTSNPN, CDR2 SVGIG (reference sequence). CDR3 coding DNA: TGTGCCTGGAGTCGCGCGGCGTCGGCGTGGCCCCAGCATTTT. Translating it yields CAWSRAASAWPQHF.

The V gene is TRBV7-2, the J gene TRBJ1-1, with a tentative D call TRBD1 (5 bases). V was cut by 1 base and J by 5 bases, with 11 bases left in between. The length of the CDR3 is 14 residues. Per the germline V gene, CDR1 is SGHTA and CDR2 is FQGNSA. The CDR3 is CASSLERGRTEAFF. CDR3 coding DNA: TGTGCCAGCAGCTTAGAGCGGGGACGTACTGAAGCTTTCTTT.

This clone was recorded only once. This chain connects TRBV5-8 to TRBJ1-1; D unclear. This CDR3 is 14 amino acids long. Per the germline V gene, CDR1 is SGHTS and CDR2 is YDEGEE. V dropped 0 bases and J dropped 4 bases, with 10 bases sitting between them. CDR3 bases: TGTGCCAGCAGCTTGGAACAGTTTGTCACTGAAGCTTTCTTT. Its protein product is CASSLEQFVTEAFF.

J is TRBJ2-7 and V is TRBV30; 7 bases align to TRBD1. Germline lookup yields CDR1 GTSNPN and CDR2 SVGIG (reference sequence). The CDR3 sequence is 14 residues long. V trimming: 1 base; J trimming: 2 bases; junction bases outside the gene matches: 5. The CDR3 DNA sequence: TGTGCCTGGAGTGCCGGGACAGTCGCCTACGAGCAGTACTTC. It codes for CAWSAGTVAYEQYF.

The sample holds one count of this clone. This chain links TRBV19 with TRBJ2-5, with 9 bases aligning to TRBD1. Trimming took 7 bases from V and 5 from J; bases not matched to a gene: 8. Per germline, CDR1 LNHDA and CDR2 SQIVND (reference sequence). This CDR3 is 14 amino acids long. CDR3 bases: TGTGCCAGTAAACCGGGACAGGGTGTGGAGACCCAGTACTTC. It translates to CASKPGQGVETQYF.

The table lists this clone with a few counts. The V and J genes are TRBV7-9 and TRBJ2-7; unclear D gene. The length of the CDR3 is 11 residues. Trimming stripped 5 bases from V and 3 bases from J, with 5 bases between. From germline, CDR1 is SEHNR and CDR2 FQNEAQ (reference sequence). The CDR3 loop reads CASSPSYEQYF. For the CDR3, the DNA is TGTGCCAGCAGCCCGAGCTACGAGCAGTACTTC.

V is TRBV2 and J is TRBJ1-4; weak D call: TRBD1 (6 bases). Germline V gene data show CDR1 as SNHLY and CDR2 as FYNNEI. The CDR3 contains 15 residues. V was trimmed by 4 bases and J by 0 bases, leaving 9 bases between them. CDR3 residues: CASSVGQSTNEKLFF. CDR3 in DNA: TGTGCCAGCAGTGTTGGACAGTCAACTAATGAAAAACTGTTTTTT.

The J gene is TRBJ2-1, the V gene TRBV3-1 (or the pseudogene TRBV3-2), with TRBD2 matching over 11 bases. The CDR3 extends over 17 amino acids. The V gene end was trimmed by 5 bases and the J gene end by 5 bases; junction bases not matched to a gene: 11. Germline CDR1 is LGHDT and CDR2 is YNNKEL (reference sequence). DNA of the CDR3: TGTGCCAGCAGCGGCTTTCTGGCTAGCGGGGGGAACAATGAGCAGTTCTTC. This sequence encodes CASSGFLASGGNNEQFF.